This T cell receptor beta chain was recovered during a study of control samples from healthy donors and cancer patients. V was pared by 0 bases and J by 0 bases, with 3 bases between. Germline lookup yields CDR1 SGHAT and CDR2 FQNNGV. CDR3 length equals 14 residues. This clone was seen a single time. Method: immunoSEQ multiplex PCR; TCRdb's copy keeps in-frame clones and lacks some. The sample has some 140,000 clones, just under 95% seen once. The sequence came from a man aged 25 to 40 in good health. The chain uses TRBV11-2 and TRBJ1-5; D is unresolved. Specimen: blood. The CDR3 sequence is CASSLELSNQPQHF. The CDR3 DNA sequence: TGTGCCAGCAGCTTAGAACTTAGCAATCAGCCCCAGCATTTT.